The TCR beta chain under discussion was sequenced for a study of identical twins. cDNA carried unique molecular identifiers, and a universal primer site was added by template switching. MiXCR, run by TCRdb on the 5' RACE reads, gives a single entry per CDR3 protein. The table has around 650,000 distinct CDR3 sequences, 7.1% seen once. CDR3 size: 16 residues. V was clipped by 4 bases and J by 4 bases; unmatched bases: 11. Germline V gives CDR1 SGHTA, CDR2 FQGNSA. With regard to this clonotype: What it recognizes is unknown.

Study conclusions and caveats: Findings came from cross-sectional statistics, without long-term follow-up of donors. Compared with unrelated sharing, twin-shared out-of-frame alpha sequences had more low-probability sequences. Sharing of beta out-of-frame sequences by twins showed a weaker excess.

In addition, the sample was reused for a study of yellow fever vaccine responses in identical twins.

This clonotype was sampled from a young woman in good health. The gene calls are TRBV7-2 and TRBJ2-7; 9 bases map to TRBD1. The material sequenced was PBMCs. In nucleotides, the CDR3 is TGTGCCAGCAGCTCCGGTGGGGGACAGGGCTTATACGAGCAGTACTTC. Protein sequence: CASSSGGGQGLYEQYF.